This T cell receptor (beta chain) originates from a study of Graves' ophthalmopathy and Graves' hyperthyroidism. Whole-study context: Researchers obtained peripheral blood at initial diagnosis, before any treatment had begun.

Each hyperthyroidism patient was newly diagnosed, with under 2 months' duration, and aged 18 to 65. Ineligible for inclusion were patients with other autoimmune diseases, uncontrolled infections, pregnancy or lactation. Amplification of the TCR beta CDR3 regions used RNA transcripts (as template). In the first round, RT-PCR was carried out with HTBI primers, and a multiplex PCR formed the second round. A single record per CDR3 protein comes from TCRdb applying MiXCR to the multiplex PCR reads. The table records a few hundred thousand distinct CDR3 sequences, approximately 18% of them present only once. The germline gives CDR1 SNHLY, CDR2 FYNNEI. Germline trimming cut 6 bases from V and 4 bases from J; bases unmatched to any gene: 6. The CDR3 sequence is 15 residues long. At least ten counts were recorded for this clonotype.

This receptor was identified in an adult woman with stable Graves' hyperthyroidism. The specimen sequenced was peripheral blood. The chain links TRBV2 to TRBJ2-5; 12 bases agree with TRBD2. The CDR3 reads CASSRLAGVAETQYF. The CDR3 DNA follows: TGTGCCAGCAGCCGACTAGCGGGAGTGGCAGAGACCCAGTACTTC.